Sequencing of this T cell receptor beta chain was carried out in a study of CD8 T cells in ankylosing spondylitis. One entry per CDR3 protein, called by TCRdb with MiXCR from the 5' RACE reads. The table lists 350,000 to 400,000 distinct CDR3 sequences, 20% to 25% of them singletons. Germline values: CDR1 DFQATT, CDR2 SNEGSKA (reference sequence). The CDR3 contains 10 residues. To note about this clonotype: Antigen specificity is unknown.

Study-level points and caveats: The study looked at matched synovial fluid samples from ankylosing spondylitis patients. Disease-linked clones were reported to be significantly enriched there.

The chain employs TRBV20-1 and TRBJ2-2; D is undetermined. Sequenced: blood, either unsorted or a sorted T cell fraction (not recorded which). The sequence came from a male donor with ankylosing spondylitis or in good health (not recorded which). As DNA, the CDR3 is TGCGGAGAGAGTTCCGGGGAGCTGTTTTTT. Its protein product is CGESSGELFF.